This T cell receptor (beta chain) was captured by sequencing in a study of cytomegalovirus exposure and HLA in healthy donors. Study conclusions and caveats: Altogether, some 160 TCR beta chains were recorded as cytomegalovirus-associated. TRBV6-2, TRBV6-3 and some other V segments were unresolvable in 87-base-pair reads. A previous analysis found most TCR beta V segments productive roughly 90% or roughly 30% of the time.

A few counts support this clone. The antigen is unknown. The germline gives CDR1 SNHLY, CDR2 FYNNEI. Trimming took 6 bases from V and 0 from J, leaving 14 bases between them. This CDR3 is built from 15 residues. PCR involved 60 Vbeta and 13 Jbeta primers. TCRdb's copy holds only in-frame clones and misses some; the assay was immunoSEQ multiplex PCR. The repertoire consists of 150,000 to 200,000 clones, with roughly 75% occurring once and the leading ten covering less than 9.5%. The TCR comes from a woman in her forties in good health and CMV-seropositive. The sequencing input was PBMCs. The chain combines TRBV2 with TRBJ1-2, with D perhaps TRBD1 (5 bases). The CDR3 DNA sequence: TGTGCCAGCAGCGAGCCCAGGGAGGCTAACTATGGCTACACCTTC. Translated, it gives CASSEPREANYGYTF. Drawing the rest from reference TRBV2 and TRBJ1-2, the complete variable domain is EPEVTQTPSHQVTQMGQEVILRCVPISNHLYFYWYRQILGQKVEFLVSFYNNEISEKSEIFDDQFSVERPDGSNFTLKIRSTKLEDSAMYFCASSEPREANYGYTFGSGTRLTVV.